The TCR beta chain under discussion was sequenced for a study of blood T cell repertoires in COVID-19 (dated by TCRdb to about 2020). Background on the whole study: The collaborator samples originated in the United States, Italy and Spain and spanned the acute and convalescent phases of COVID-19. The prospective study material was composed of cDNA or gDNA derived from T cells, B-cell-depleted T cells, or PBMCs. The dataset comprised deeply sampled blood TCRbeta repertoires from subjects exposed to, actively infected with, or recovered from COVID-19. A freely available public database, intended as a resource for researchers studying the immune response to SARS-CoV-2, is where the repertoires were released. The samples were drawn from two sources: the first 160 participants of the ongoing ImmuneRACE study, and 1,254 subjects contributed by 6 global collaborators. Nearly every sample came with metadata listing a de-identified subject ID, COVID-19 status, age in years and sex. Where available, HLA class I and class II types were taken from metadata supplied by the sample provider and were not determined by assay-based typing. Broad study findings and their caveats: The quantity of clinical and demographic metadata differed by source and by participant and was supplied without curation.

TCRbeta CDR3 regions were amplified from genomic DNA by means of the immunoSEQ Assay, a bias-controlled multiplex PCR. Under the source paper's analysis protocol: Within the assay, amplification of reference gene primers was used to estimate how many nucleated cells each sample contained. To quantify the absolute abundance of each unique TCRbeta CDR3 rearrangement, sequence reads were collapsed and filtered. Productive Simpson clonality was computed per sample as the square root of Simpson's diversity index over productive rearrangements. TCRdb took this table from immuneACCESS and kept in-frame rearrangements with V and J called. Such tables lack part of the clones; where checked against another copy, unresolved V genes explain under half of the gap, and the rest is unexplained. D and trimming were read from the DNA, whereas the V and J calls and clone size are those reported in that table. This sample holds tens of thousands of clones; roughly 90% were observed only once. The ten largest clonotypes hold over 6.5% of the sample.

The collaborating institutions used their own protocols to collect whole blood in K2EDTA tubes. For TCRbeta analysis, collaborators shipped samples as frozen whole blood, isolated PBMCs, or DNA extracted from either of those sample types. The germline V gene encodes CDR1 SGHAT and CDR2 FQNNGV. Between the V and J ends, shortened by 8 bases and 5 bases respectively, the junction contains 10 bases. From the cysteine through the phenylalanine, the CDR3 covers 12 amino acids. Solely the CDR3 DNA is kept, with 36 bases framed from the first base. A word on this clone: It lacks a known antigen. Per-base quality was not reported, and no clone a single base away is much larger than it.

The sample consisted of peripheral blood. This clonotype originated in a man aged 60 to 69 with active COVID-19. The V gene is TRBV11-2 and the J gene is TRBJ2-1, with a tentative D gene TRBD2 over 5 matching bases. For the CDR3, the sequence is CASGTRNNEQFF. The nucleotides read TGTGCCAGCGGAACTAGAAACAATGAGCAGTTCTTC.